This record concerns one T cell receptor (beta chain) sequence. Its antigen remains unidentified. Base qualities are missing; no much larger clone stands one base away. The record originates from a study of cytomegalovirus exposure and HLA in healthy donors (dated by TCRdb to about 2017). Broadly, across the study: According to an earlier analysis of 587 of the donors, about 180 million T cells yielded 90 million to 130 million unique TCR beta sequences and about 300 Gb of sequence data. An early release covering roughly 600 HLA-typed donors comprised about 310 gigabases of sequencing data and around 80 million unique TCR sequences. The genetic ancestry cluster associated with self-reported Caucasian donors included 81% of the approximately 430 genotyped donors. The aim of the study was to test whether cataloging public T cell receptors could identify signatures of past pathogen exposure. The study profiled the T cell repertoires of approximately 700 subjects by immunosequencing and related them to cytomegalovirus serostatus. Besides the first cohort of 666 subjects, a separate validation cohort made up of 120 or so different subjects was used. The study combined high-throughput TCR immunosequencing, statistical association of individual TCRs with disease status, and machine learning to predict cytomegalovirus infection status. A later analysis re-analyzed previously published TCR beta repertoires from approximately 670 donors and added high-resolution HLA genotyping to study TCR occurrence patterns. The later analysis used no new phenotypic data to find candidate immune exposures, relying instead on TCR beta sequences and their occurrence across donors. In an earlier analysis of a few hundred of the donors, high-throughput TCR beta sequencing was used to judge whether each TCR beta V gene segment behaved as functional or pseudogenic. Donor age, sex, ethnicity and CMV serostatus were compiled alongside the repertoire data. A later genetic analysis took genome-wide SNP genotypes for 398 of the 666 donors and used that subset as a discovery cohort. All discovery cohort repertoires had been generated using a single sequencing platform. HLA typing included class I and class II loci at four-digit resolution. The number of donors typed differed by locus, with roughly 629-640 for A, B, C, DRB1 and DQB1, roughly 520 for DQA1, 600 to 610 for DPA1, and under 490 for DPB1. Several DR-DQ haplotypes were handled as single units for association and clustering because linkage in the cohort was strong. On average, 235,054 unique TCR beta nucleotide sequences were sequenced per donor among 398 genotyped donors of the cohort, with about 17% of those sequences being non-productive. Summary of the overall study and its limitations: In a later analysis, TCR association rates were found to vary across HLA loci, with the most associated TCRs seen for DRB1 alleles and the fewest for HLA-C alleles. An association between a missense DCLRE1C variant and V-gene and J-gene trimming of TCR beta chains was found in a later genetic analysis and replicated in an independent cohort. CMV serostatus was the only immune exposure information available for the cohort. In an earlier analysis of fewer than 750 of the donors, most TCR beta V segments were observed in productive rearrangements about 87% or about 30% of the time, broadly matching IMGT annotations. Most TCR sequences were observed very rarely across donors, whereas some public TCRs were present in many individuals. The earlier analysis of a few hundred of the donors excluded 15 to 20 rarely observed V segments, including chromosome 9 orphons, because counts were too low. A further reported finding was that TCR beta sequences accurately predicted the HLA-A and HLA-B alleles for most subjects in the first cohort. A total of roughly 160 TCR beta chains were listed by the study as associated with cytomegalovirus. In a later analysis, over 15,000 TCR beta sequences were associated with specific HLA alleles at a false discovery rate of 0.05. Presence/absence analyses assumed roughly uniform sequencing depth across donors, an assumption that may not hold. Several of the top co-occurrence clusters appeared to be linked to parvovirus B19, influenza, CMV and Epstein-Barr virus, according to a later analysis. Strong co-occurrence of HLA alleles, especially DR and DQ, made assigning TCR associations to individual alleles difficult. In a later analysis, HLA-associated TCR beta chains showed more clonal expansion and lower generation probabilities than non-associated chains that were equally common. According to a later genetic analysis, donors in an Asian-associated ancestry cluster had fewer N-insertions in productive TCRs than the approximately 700-donor mean. Only TCR beta chains were sequenced in this cohort, and the absence of alpha or paired-chain data limited detectable features. Because HLA typing was missing for some donors at each locus, association tests included only the typed subset. The classifier was reported to diagnose cytomegalovirus status with high specificity and sensitivity in both the original and validation cohorts. According to the authors, the approach could potentially be generalized to other disease states and immunological phenotypes. A cluster of highly shared sequence variants was judged likely to represent a technical artifact of the sequencing pipeline. A few of the identified cytomegalovirus-associated TCR beta chains were confirmed in vitro to be specific for cytomegalovirus antigens. Linkage disequilibrium might explain the correlated functional status among segregating V segments, but an unknown experimental factor could not be ruled out. According to a later analysis, most CMV-associated TCR beta chains appeared to be HLA-restricted, and the HLA associations seemed to be driven largely by CMV exposure. Because the 87-base-pair reads could not distinguish some IMGT-functional V segments, including TRBV6-2 and TRBV6-3, those segments were excluded.

The library was obtained by the immunoSEQ multiplex PCR assay. The multiplex PCR relied on a mix of 60 forward primers for TCR Vbeta segments and 13 reverse primers for TCR Jbeta segments. Amplification of the CDR3 region of rearranged TCR beta genes was performed with a multiplex PCR assay on genomic DNA. The amplified TCR beta libraries were sequenced on the Illumina HiSeq System as 87-base-pair reads. On the study's bioinformatics: A later analysis tallied 80 million to 95 million unique TCR beta chains across the 600 to 700 repertoires, and some 10 million of those chains were shared by two or more donors. Raw reads were error-corrected and collapsed into unique sequences with a nearest-neighbor algorithm that merged closely related sequences to remove PCR and sequencing errors. To assign V, D and J gene segments, CDR3 sequences were aligned to IMGT reference sequences. For a sequence to be retained, a match of at least six nucleotides to both a V gene segment and a J gene segment was required. Rearrangements were called productive when the CDR3 lacked stop codons and stayed in frame with V and J; all others were non-productive. CDR3 was defined according to IMGT convention as the region running from the second conserved V-encoded cysteine to the conserved J-encoded phenylalanine. Sequences without an unambiguous match to a single V gene segment were excluded from the earlier analysis of about 630 of the donors. In an earlier analysis of approximately 500 of the donors, a V segment was called functional when productive rearrangements were above 56.7%, and segregating when the standard deviation between donors exceeded 5%. To diagnose cytomegalovirus status from the catalog of TCR beta chain sequences, a statistical classification framework was built. V and J gene assignment, in a later analysis, came from comparing TCR nucleotide sequences with IMGT/GENE-DB human TR gene sequences. A later analysis assigned CDR3 sequences and most-parsimonious VDJ recombination scenarios with the TCRdist pipeline. In a later analysis, each TCR beta chain was defined by its CDR3 amino acid sequence together with its V-gene family, and reads lacking a unique V-gene family were excluded. A later analysis removed 500 to 600 highly shared, low-generation-probability nucleotide sequences to deal with suspected cross-contamination and a sequencing artifact. In a later analysis, a clonal expansion index for each public chain was calculated from normalized within-repertoire ranks of inferred template counts. Generation probabilities in a later analysis came from a VDJ recombination model fitted to out-of-frame rearrangements, and those results were checked against IGoR. Hypergeometric tests were used in a later analysis to score TCR-TCR, TCR-HLA and TCR-CMV co-occurrence, with a repertoire-size bias correction applied to the TCR pairs. False discovery rates were estimated in a later analysis by permuting HLA or CMV assignments 20 times. A later analysis grouped co-occurring TCRs with DBSCAN, adding TCRdist sequence similarity when clustering within HLA-allele-positive subsets. Repertoires with fewer than 30,000 or more than 120,000 public chains, plus five repertoires with anomalous nucleotide sharing, were excluded from co-occurrence clustering. Not all clones reach the TCRdb copy of this immuneACCESS table, which keeps in-frame sequences only. Checked studies attribute under half of the gap to unresolved V genes and leave the rest unexplained. V, J and clone size are taken as reported in that table, and D and trimming were inferred from the DNA itself. The sample data list approximately 98,000 clones, and approximately 79% of these were observed just once. In total, the top ten clones hold 1.8% of the sample.

In total, 666 healthy bone marrow donors made up the cohort. At the time of sampling, all cohort members were nominally healthy, though unrecorded immune exposures were likely present. The donor was CMV seronegative and was included in the group of a few hundred seronegative cohort members. A peripheral blood sample was provided by each donor, and peripheral blood mononuclear cells were used for TCR beta sequencing. The Qiagen DNeasy Blood Extraction Kit was used to extract genomic DNA from the blood cell samples. Trimming takes 0 bases from V and 6 bases from J, and the germline ends sit 11 bases apart. In the germline V gene, CDR1 corresponds to MGHDK and CDR2 to SYGVNS. From the cysteine up to the phenylalanine, the CDR3 has a length of 15 residues. Just the 45-base CDR3 DNA is kept, in frame starting at base 1.

The TCR was taken from a male donor in good health and CMV-seronegative. This sequence uses TRBV25-1 and TRBJ1-4; TRBD1 is possibly the D segment (6 matching bases). Sequencing was done on a sample of PBMCs. This receptor carries the CDR3 CASSEYRQADEKLFF. The nucleotide sequence is given as TGTGCCAGCAGTGAATACAGACAGGCCGATGAAAAACTGTTTTTT.